These T cell receptor beta chains were read from a single sample in a study of blood T cells in healthy people across ages. TCRdb reanalysed the 5' RACE reads using MiXCR and keeps one entry per CDR3 protein. This table holds around 1,700,000 distinct CDR3 sequences, 28% found once. The source material was blood. These receptors were obtained from a woman aged 30 to 39 in good health. The CDR3 runs from the conserved cysteine through the conserved F or W. Each record gives: D gene, V gene, J gene, clone size, CDR3 DNA, CDR3 protein. A D gene is named only where the DNA matches it firmly. The size entry is marked missing in some rows and otherwise reads once, few, many or a size class.

D gene: TRBD1; V gene: TRBV7-2; J gene: TRBJ1-4; clone size: NA; CDR3 DNA: TGTGCCAGCAGCTTGCCGGACAGGGGAGGGGACGATGAAAAACTGTTTTTT; CDR3 protein: CASSLPDRGGDDEKLFF
D gene: TRBD1; V gene: TRBV3-1; J gene: TRBJ2-7; clone size: few; CDR3 DNA: TGTGCCAGCAGCCCGGGACAGGGAACTAGAGGCGAGCAGTACTTC; CDR3 protein: CASSPGQGTRGEQYF
D gene: TRBD1; V gene: TRBV18; J gene: TRBJ2-7; clone size: NA; CDR3 DNA: TGTGCCAGCTCACCAAGGGGGCCCGGGTACTACGAGCAGTACTTC; CDR3 protein: CASSPRGPGYYEQYF
D gene: NA; V gene: TRBV14; J gene: TRBJ1-3; clone size: NA; CDR3 DNA: TGTGCCAGCAGGCAATTGAGAACGTCCACCATATATTTT; CDR3 protein: CASRQLRTSTIYF
D gene: NA; V gene: TRBV20-1; J gene: TRBJ1-4; clone size: NA; CDR3 DNA: TGCAGTGCTAGAGAGGGGGTGTGGGCAACTAATGAAAAACTGTTTTTT; CDR3 protein: CSAREGVWATNEKLFF
D gene: NA; V gene: TRBV7-9; J gene: TRBJ1-2; clone size: many; CDR3 DNA: TGTGCCAGCAGCTTAGTTTATGGCTACACCTTC; CDR3 protein: CASSLVYGYTF
D gene: NA; V gene: TRBV5-1; J gene: TRBJ2-7; clone size: few; CDR3 DNA: TGCGCCAGCAGCTTGAGCCTGGGCCCCGACGAGCAGTACTTC; CDR3 protein: CASSLSLGPDEQYF
D gene: NA; V gene: TRBV4-3; J gene: TRBJ2-5; clone size: few; CDR3 DNA: TGCGCCAGCAGCCAAGATGGTGAAGAGACCCAGTACTTC; CDR3 protein: CASSQDGEETQYF
D gene: TRBD2; V gene: TRBV20-1; J gene: TRBJ2-3; clone size: NA; CDR3 DNA: TGCAGTGCTATTGAGACTAGCGGGGCCGGGGAGGCAGATACGCAGTATTTT; CDR3 protein: CSAIETSGAGEADTQYF
D gene: TRBD2; V gene: TRBV6-5; J gene: TRBJ2-3; clone size: NA; CDR3 DNA: TGTGCCAGCAGTTACGGAGCGGGAGCAGGCACAGATACGCAGTATTTT; CDR3 protein: CASSYGAGAGTDTQYF
D gene: NA; V gene: TRBV7-2; J gene: TRBJ2-7; clone size: NA; CDR3 DNA: TGTGCCAGCAGCTTAGTTTCGGGGGGCGATACCTACGAGCAGTACTTC; CDR3 protein: CASSLVSGGDTYEQYF
D gene: NA; V gene: TRBV5-1; J gene: TRBJ2-3; clone size: many; CDR3 DNA: TGCGCCAGCAGCCTTGCCCAGCCGGGAACAGATACGCAGTATTTT; CDR3 protein: CASSLAQPGTDTQYF
D gene: NA; V gene: TRBV30; J gene: TRBJ1-4; clone size: NA; CDR3 DNA: TGTGCCTGGAGTGTGCCAGGAAGTGAAAAACTGTTTTTT; CDR3 protein: CAWSVPGSEKLFF
D gene: NA; V gene: TRBV12-5; J gene: TRBJ2-2; clone size: NA; CDR3 DNA: TGTGCTAGTGGCATCCCTGACCCGGGGCCCGGGGAGCTGTTTTTT; CDR3 protein: CASGIPDPGPGELFF
D gene: TRBD2; V gene: TRBV7-2; J gene: TRBJ2-7; clone size: many; CDR3 DNA: TGTGCCAGCAGCTCGGTAGCGGGAGTCTCCTACGAGCAGTACTTC; CDR3 protein: CASSSVAGVSYEQYF
D gene: TRBD1; V gene: TRBV11-2; J gene: TRBJ2-6; clone size: NA; CDR3 DNA: TGTGCCAGCAGTTCGACAGGGGTGGCCGGGGCCAACGTCCTGACTTTC; CDR3 protein: CASSSTGVAGANVLTF
D gene: NA; V gene: TRBV5-1; J gene: TRBJ2-7; clone size: many; CDR3 DNA: TGCGCCAGCAGCTTGCGGGGCATGCCCTACGAGCAGTACTTC; CDR3 protein: CASSLRGMPYEQYF
D gene: TRBD1; V gene: TRBV12-3/TRBV12-4; J gene: TRBJ2-5; clone size: NA; CDR3 DNA: TGTGCCAGCAGCGGGACAGCCATGTACTTC; CDR3 protein: CASSGTAMYF
D gene: NA; V gene: TRBV7-8; J gene: TRBJ2-7; clone size: once; CDR3 DNA: TGTGCCAGCATCTTAGGATCGAGCGAGCAGTACTTC; CDR3 protein: CASILGSSEQYF
D gene: NA; V gene: TRBV6-1; J gene: TRBJ2-1; clone size: NA; CDR3 DNA: TGTGCCAGCAGTGAAGCAGGGGGATTCGATGAGCAGTTCTTC; CDR3 protein: CASSEAGGFDEQFF
D gene: TRBD1; V gene: TRBV3-1; J gene: TRBJ1-2; clone size: few; CDR3 DNA: TGTGCCAGCAGCCCTTCCGGGACAGCGAATGGCTACACCTTC; CDR3 protein: CASSPSGTANGYTF
D gene: NA; V gene: TRBV27; J gene: TRBJ2-5; clone size: many; CDR3 DNA: TGTGCCAGCAGTACTAGACCGACAGACCAAGAGACCCAGTACTTC; CDR3 protein: CASSTRPTDQETQYF
D gene: TRBD1; V gene: TRBV29-1; J gene: TRBJ2-7; clone size: few; CDR3 DNA: TGCAGCGTTCCCCTAGGGGGGACAGGGATTACCTACGGGCAGTACTTC; CDR3 protein: CSVPLGGTGITYGQYF
D gene: NA; V gene: TRBV12-3/TRBV12-4; J gene: TRBJ2-4; clone size: NA; CDR3 DNA: TGTGCCAGCTGTCTACAGGGAAGTGGCAAAAACATTCAGTACTTC; CDR3 protein: CASCLQGSGKNIQYF
D gene: NA; V gene: TRBV12-3/TRBV12-4; J gene: TRBJ1-1; clone size: NA; CDR3 DNA: TGTGCCAGCAGTCCCTCGGGACACGGGAACACTGAAGCTTTCTTT; CDR3 protein: CASSPSGHGNTEAFF
D gene: NA; V gene: TRBV7-2; J gene: TRBJ2-7; clone size: NA; CDR3 DNA: TGTGCCAGCAGCCCTCGGACAGAGCCCTACGAGCAGTACTTC; CDR3 protein: CASSPRTEPYEQYF
D gene: NA; V gene: TRBV6-6; J gene: TRBJ1-5; clone size: many; CDR3 DNA: TGTGCCAGCAACGAGAGAACTCAGCAGCCCCAGCATTTT; CDR3 protein: CASNERTQQPQHF
D gene: NA; V gene: TRBV24-1; J gene: TRBJ2-5; clone size: NA; CDR3 DNA: TGTGCCACCAGTGATGACACGACTACCCAGTACTTC; CDR3 protein: CATSDDTTTQYF
D gene: TRBD2; V gene: TRBV12-3/TRBV12-4; J gene: TRBJ2-1; clone size: NA; CDR3 DNA: TGTGCCAGCACCGATAGGACTAGCGGCTACAATGAGCAGTTCTTC; CDR3 protein: CASTDRTSGYNEQFF
D gene: TRBD2; V gene: TRBV20-1; J gene: TRBJ2-1; clone size: few; CDR3 DNA: TGCAGTGCGATCGCAGCCCGTAGCGGGGTCCGAAGTGAGCAGTTCTTC; CDR3 protein: CSAIAARSGVRSEQFF
D gene: TRBD1; V gene: TRBV28; J gene: TRBJ2-7; clone size: few; CDR3 DNA: TGTGCCAGCAGTGAATCACCGGGACAGGGAGCCCTCGAGCAGTACTTC; CDR3 protein: CASSESPGQGALEQYF
D gene: NA; V gene: TRBV18; J gene: TRBJ2-5; clone size: few; CDR3 DNA: TGTGCCAGCTCAGCCCGGACGGACCAAGAGACCCAGTACTTC; CDR3 protein: CASSARTDQETQYF
D gene: TRBD1; V gene: TRBV30; J gene: TRBJ2-5; clone size: NA; CDR3 DNA: TGTGCCTGGAGTAGGGGACAGGATGAGGGGGAGCAGTACTTC; CDR3 protein: CAWSRGQDEGEQYF
D gene: TRBD2; V gene: TRBV20-1; J gene: TRBJ2-3; clone size: NA; CDR3 DNA: TGCAGTGTTAGCCCCTGGACTAGCGGGGACGCAGATACGCAGTATTTT; CDR3 protein: CSVSPWTSGDADTQYF
D gene: NA; V gene: TRBV6-6; J gene: TRBJ1-2; clone size: NA; CDR3 DNA: TGTGCCAGCAGTTACCCAGAGGCCAACTATGGCTACACCTTC; CDR3 protein: CASSYPEANYGYTF
D gene: NA; V gene: TRBV7-9; J gene: TRBJ1-6; clone size: NA; CDR3 DNA: TGTGCCAGCAGCCCATACAGGGAAGGTTCACCCCTCCACTTT; CDR3 protein: CASSPYREGSPLHF
D gene: NA; V gene: TRBV5-1; J gene: TRBJ1-1; clone size: NA; CDR3 DNA: TGCGCCAGCAGCTTTTTAAGGGGGGGGAACACTGAAGCTTTCTTT; CDR3 protein: CASSFLRGGNTEAFF
D gene: NA; V gene: TRBV6-5; J gene: TRBJ2-7; clone size: many; CDR3 DNA: TGTGCCAGCAGTTACTCGAGGGAGAACTACGAGCAGTACTTC; CDR3 protein: CASSYSRENYEQYF
D gene: NA; V gene: TRBV18; J gene: TRBJ2-3; clone size: NA; CDR3 DNA: TGTGCCAGCTCACCACTTGGGGGTCTGAGAGATACGCAGTATTTT; CDR3 protein: CASSPLGGLRDTQYF
D gene: NA; V gene: TRBV7-6; J gene: TRBJ2-5; clone size: many; CDR3 DNA: TGTGCCAGCAGCTTATTCTCGGGGTTAGAGACCCAGTACTTC; CDR3 protein: CASSLFSGLETQYF
D gene: NA; V gene: TRBV6-6; J gene: TRBJ2-5; clone size: NA; CDR3 DNA: TGCGCCAGCAGCCTACTCCCTAGGGGAGGACAAGAGACCCAGTACTTC; CDR3 protein: CASSLLPRGGQETQYF
D gene: TRBD2; V gene: TRBV20-1; J gene: TRBJ2-3; clone size: many; CDR3 DNA: TGCAGTGCTAGAGATCCTAGCGGGGTCCAAGATACGCAGTATTTT; CDR3 protein: CSARDPSGVQDTQYF
D gene: NA; V gene: TRBV6-5; J gene: TRBJ2-7; clone size: few; CDR3 DNA: TGTGCCAGCAGTTATGACCCTCTGGACGAGCAGTACTTC; CDR3 protein: CASSYDPLDEQYF
D gene: NA; V gene: TRBV2; J gene: TRBJ1-6; clone size: NA; CDR3 DNA: TGTGCCAGCTCAGGCCTAGCCGTAAATTCACCCCTCCACTTT; CDR3 protein: CASSGLAVNSPLHF
D gene: NA; V gene: TRBV14; J gene: TRBJ2-7; clone size: many; CDR3 DNA: TGTGCCAGCAGCCCGCTGCAGGGCGGCGAGCAGTACTTC; CDR3 protein: CASSPLQGGEQYF
D gene: TRBD2; V gene: TRBV20-1; J gene: TRBJ2-1; clone size: NA; CDR3 DNA: TGCAGTGCGAGAGCGGGGCCGGATGAGCAGTTCTTC; CDR3 protein: CSARAGPDEQFF
D gene: NA; V gene: TRBV10-1; J gene: TRBJ2-1; clone size: few; CDR3 DNA: TGCGCCAGCTCGCCAAGAAGCGGGCGCTACAATGAGCAGTTCTTC; CDR3 protein: CASSPRSGRYNEQFF
D gene: TRBD1; V gene: TRBV7-2; J gene: TRBJ2-3; clone size: few; CDR3 DNA: TGTGCCAGCAGCCCCGACAGGGGAGCGCAGTATTTT; CDR3 protein: CASSPDRGAQYF
D gene: NA; V gene: TRBV7-3; J gene: TRBJ2-3; clone size: few; CDR3 DNA: TGTGCCAGCAGCTTCTTAACGGCCTCTAGCACAGATACGCAGTATTTT; CDR3 protein: CASSFLTASSTDTQYF
D gene: NA; V gene: TRBV27; J gene: TRBJ2-3; clone size: NA; CDR3 DNA: TGTGCCAGCAGTACGCAGGGGGGGACAGATACGCAGTATTTT; CDR3 protein: CASSTQGGTDTQYF
D gene: TRBD1; V gene: TRBV5-1; J gene: TRBJ2-7; clone size: few; CDR3 DNA: TGCGCCAGCAGCTTGGGACCCCAGGGGGTGGCCTTCTACGAGCAGTACTTC; CDR3 protein: CASSLGPQGVAFYEQYF
D gene: NA; V gene: TRBV10-1; J gene: TRBJ2-3; clone size: NA; CDR3 DNA: TGCGCCAGCAGTGAGCGAGGGATAATCACAGATACGCAGTATTTT; CDR3 protein: CASSERGIITDTQYF
D gene: TRBD2; V gene: TRBV29-1; J gene: TRBJ2-1; clone size: NA; CDR3 DNA: TGCAGCGTTCAGGGTTCGAGGCTGGGGGAGGGGAGCTCCTACAATGAGCAGTTCTTC; CDR3 protein: CSVQGSRLGEGSSYNEQFF
D gene: NA; V gene: TRBV6-1; J gene: TRBJ1-5; clone size: once; CDR3 DNA: TGTGCCAGCGTGGGAGGATATAGCAATCAGCCCCAGCATTTT; CDR3 protein: CASVGGYSNQPQHF
D gene: NA; V gene: TRBV7-9; J gene: TRBJ2-3; clone size: many; CDR3 DNA: TGTGCCAGCACCGACAATCGGTACACAGATACGCAGTATTTT; CDR3 protein: CASTDNRYTDTQYF
D gene: NA; V gene: TRBV7-2; J gene: TRBJ1-2; clone size: NA; CDR3 DNA: TGTGCCAGCAGCCGAAACCCTAGCGCGGGCTACACCTTC; CDR3 protein: CASSRNPSAGYTF
D gene: TRBD2; V gene: TRBV5-1; J gene: TRBJ2-5; clone size: NA; CDR3 DNA: TGCGCCAGCAGCCTCCCCGGGGGGACTCGCCAAGAGACCCAGTACTTC; CDR3 protein: CASSLPGGTRQETQYF